Presented here are 28 T cell receptor beta chains from one specimen sequenced in a study of cytomegalovirus exposure and HLA in healthy donors. Primers included in the PCR were 60 Vbeta and 13 Jbeta primers. The assay was immunoSEQ multiplex PCR, and TCRdb's table has in-frame clones only and misses some. This sample has roughly 77,000 clones; 10% occur once, and the top ten carry approximately 24%. Sequencing input: PBMCs. The receptor source for this set is a man aged 60 to 69 in good health and CMV-seropositive.

V gene TRBV5-1 combines with J gene TRBJ2-1; D unresolved. Germline V lookup: CDR1 SGHRS, CDR2 YFSETQ. CDR3 length equals 11 residues. V dropped 7 bases and J dropped 10 bases, with 12 bases sitting between them. The CDR3 DNA reads TGCGCCAGCGGCGACTCCGTGGAGCAGTTCTTC. Encoded protein: CASGDSVEQFF.

This clone was picked up a small number of times. The genes are TRBV5-6 and TRBJ1-4; TRBD1 might be the D (6 bases). Germline V gene lookup returns CDR1 SGHDT and CDR2 YYEEEE. With 4 bases removed from V and 6 bases from J, the gap between germline ends came to 16 bases. The CDR3 is made up of 15 amino acids. The CDR3 protein is CASSEPDSAYEKLFF. In nucleotides, the CDR3 is TGTGCCAGCAGCGAACCGGACAGTGCTTATGAAAAACTGTTTTTT. Together with reference TRBV5-6 and TRBJ1-4, the CDR3 gives the full variable domain: DAGVTQSPTHLIKTRGQQVTLRCSPKSGHDTVSWYQQALGQGPQFIFQYYEEEERQRGNFPDRFSGHQFPNYSSELNVNALLLGDSALYLCASSEPDSAYEKLFFGSGTQLSVL.

The chain joins TRBV9 to TRBJ1-4; 8 bases align to TRBD1. Germline assignment: CDR1 SGDLS and CDR2 YYNGEE. CDR3 length: 16 amino acids. V was clipped by 3 bases and J by 8 bases; unmatched bases: 12. The CDR3 coding sequence is TGTGCCAGCAGCGAAGAACCGACAGGGGCAGGAGAAAAACTGTTTTTT. It yields the protein CASSEEPTGAGEKLFF.

This clone was observed a few times. The chain recombines TRBV18 with TRBJ2-6; TRBD1 is a possible D gene (6 bases). CDR3 size: 18 residues. The germline gives CDR1 KGHSH, CDR2 LQKENI. The V end lost 3 bases, the J end lost 0 bases, and 15 bases lay between the germline ends. In DNA form, the CDR3 reads TGTGCCAGCTCACCGTCCCAGGGGTCTAGCTCTGGGGCCAACGTCCTGACTTTC. Residues: CASSPSQGSSSGANVLTF.

This clone was recorded many times. Other DNA sequences from this sample encode an identical CDR3 as well. The J gene is TRBJ1-5, the V gene TRBV10-1; 8 nucleotides line up with TRBD1. This CDR3 contains 13 residues. J gave up 7 bases and V 6 bases, and 5 bases lay outside the gene matches. CDR1 WNHNN and CDR2 SYGVQD come from the germline V gene (reference sequence). The CDR3 reads CASSGQGRQPQHF. The CDR3 region has the DNA TGCGCCAGCAGCGGACAGGGACGGCAGCCCCAGCATTTT.

The rearrangement joins TRBV2 to TRBJ2-3; D is possibly TRBD1 (6 bases). Germline V gene data show CDR1 as SNHLY and CDR2 as FYNNEI. The CDR3 consists of 13 residues. V was trimmed by 8 bases and J by 4 bases, leaving 13 bases between them. The CDR3 here is CASLGGSADTQYF. The DNA of the CDR3 is TGTGCCAGCTTAGGGGGTTCAGCAGATACGCAGTATTTT.

V gene TRBV10-2 combines with J gene TRBJ1-5, with D possibly being TRBD1 (6 bases). V was shortened by 2 bases and J by 8 bases, with 13 bases between the two germline ends. The CDR3 extends over 14 amino acids. Germline values: CDR1 WSHSY, CDR2 SAAADI. The CDR3 protein is CASSETGGREPQHF. The CDR3 DNA is TGCGCCAGCAGTGAGACGGGGGGCAGGGAGCCCCAGCATTTT.

There are a few counts of this clone. The chain uses TRBV7-3 and TRBJ2-1, with TRBD2 matching over 13 bases. Trimming took 5 bases from V and 8 from J; bases not matched to a gene: 18. The CDR3 runs 19 residues. The V gene's germline CDR1 is SGHTA and CDR2 FQGTGA. CDR3 coding DNA: TGTGCCAGCAGCCGGGACAGCAAACTAGCGGGAGGGCCGAACGATGAGCAGTTCTTC. Its protein product is CASSRDSKLAGGPNDEQFF.

The chain combines TRBV11-2 with TRBJ2-3, with a weak D call TRBD2 (5 bases). CDR1 and CDR2 from the germline V gene are SGHAT and FQNNGV. With 3 bases removed from V and 3 bases from J, the gap between germline ends came to 10 bases. The CDR3 has 14 amino acids. CDR3 in amino acids: CASSLSRGTDTQYF. CDR3 sequence (DNA): TGTGCCAGCAGCTTGTCCCGAGGGACAGATACGCAGTATTTT.

This chain connects TRBV6-6 to TRBJ2-1; 9 bases align to TRBD2. After removal of 8 bases from V and 8 bases from J, the junction contained 13 bases not matched to a gene. The germline V gene encodes CDR1 MNHNY and CDR2 SVGAGI (reference sequence). This CDR3 spans 15 amino acids. CDR3 nucleotides: TGTGCCAGCTTTTTCGGTAGCGGGAGCAGGTATGAGCAGTTCTTC. Its protein is CASFFGSGSRYEQFF.

Points on this clone: This likely comes from a read error, as the CDR3 has no conserved phenylalanine or tryptophan at its end. The rearrangement links TRBV30 to TRBJ1-4; weak D call: TRBD1 (5 bases). From germline, CDR1 is GTSNPN and CDR2 SVGIG (reference sequence). Trimming removed 0 bases at V and 6 bases at J, with 11 bases between. The CDR3 loop spans 14 amino acids. The CDR3 reads CAWSVPGVDEKLFV. CDR3 DNA: TGTGCCTGGAGTGTACCGGGGGTGGATGAAAAACTGTTTGTT.

This clone was seen ten or more times. J is TRBJ2-7 and V is TRBV19, with D unclear. V was clipped by 6 bases and J by 12 bases, with 15 bases between them. The CDR3 sequence is 11 residues long. Germline CDR1 is LNHDA and CDR2 is SQIVND (reference sequence). CDR3 region: CASSGSMAMYF. The DNA for the CDR3 is TGTGCCAGTAGCGGGTCGATGGCGATGTACTTC.

In its sample, this clone was seen a few times. V gene TRBV7-9 combines with J gene TRBJ1-1; 7 bases fit TRBD1. The V gene end was trimmed by 5 bases and the J gene end by 1 base; junction bases not matched to a gene: 13. This CDR3 has 17 residues. The germline CDR1 and CDR2 sequences are SEHNR and FQNEAQ (reference sequence). The CDR3 loop reads CASSVGTVRDRNTEAFF. The CDR3 bases are TGTGCCAGCAGCGTTGGCACCGTCCGGGACAGGAACACTGAAGCTTTCTTT.

This clone has just a few counts. This chain links TRBV7-9 with TRBJ2-1; D perhaps matches TRBD1 (5 bases). Germline V gene lookup returns CDR1 SEHNR and CDR2 FQNEAQ (reference sequence). CDR3 length: 12 amino acids. Deletions cut 1 base from V and 9 bases from J, with 7 bases between. The CDR3 region has the DNA TGTGCCAGCAGCTTAGTTGGGGCTGAGCAGTTCTTC. The encoded protein is CASSLVGAEQFF.

The chain recombines TRBV6-5 with TRBJ2-3; 8 bases are a match to TRBD2. Trimming removed 4 bases from V and 0 bases from J; junction bases left unmatched: 6. The CDR3 loop spans 16 amino acids. CDR1 and CDR2 from the germline V gene are MNHEY and SVGAGI. CDR3 sequence (DNA): TGTGCCAGCAGTTCCCTTTCTAGCGGGAGCACAGATACGCAGTATTTT. Translating gives CASSSLSSGSTDTQYF.

In its sample, this clone was seen a few times. V gene TRBV9 combines with J gene TRBJ2-7; TRBD2 agrees at 7 bases. This CDR3 region has 13 residues. The germline V gene has CDR1 SGDLS and CDR2 YYNGEE. V shed 0 bases and J 7 bases; nucleotides not matched to a gene: 4. The CDR3 sequence: CASSVAQAGEQYF. CDR3 DNA sequence: TGTGCCAGCAGCGTAGCGCAAGCGGGAGAGCAGTACTTC.

This clone was observed a handful of times. At the DNA level, this CDR3 is encoded by other sequences in the same sample as well. The rearrangement links TRBV30 to TRBJ2-2, with 7 positions matching TRBD1. This CDR3 is 15 amino acids long. The J segment lost 0 bases and the V segment lost 3 bases, leaving 4 bases of the junction unmatched. CDR1 and CDR2 (germline): GTSNPN, SVGIG (reference sequence). CDR3 region: CAWSRGGTNTGELFF. The CDR3 DNA reads TGTGCCTGGAGCAGAGGGGGCACGAACACCGGGGAGCTGTTTTTT.

This clone was observed a handful of times. The V call is TRBV19, the J call TRBJ1-1, with D possibly being TRBD1 (5 bases). The CDR3 consists of 13 residues. V shed 9 bases and J shed 4 bases, with 15 bases lying between them. In germline, CDR1 is LNHDA, CDR2 SQIVND (reference sequence). CDR3 loop: CASQGGMSTEAFF. For the CDR3, the DNA is TGTGCCAGCCAGGGAGGGATGAGCACTGAAGCTTTCTTT.

The chain has TRBV11-3 and TRBJ2-7; D is ambiguous. V dropped 5 bases and J dropped 6 bases, with 17 bases sitting between them. The CDR3 has 14 amino acids. CDR1 is SGHNT, CDR2 YENEEA, per germline. CDR3 in DNA: TGTGCCAGCAGCCCAGGCGACCAGTCGAGCGAGCAGTACTTC. The encoded protein is CASSPGDQSSEQYF.

In its sample, this clone was seen a few times. The chain recombines TRBV28 with TRBJ1-2; 8 nucleotides match TRBD1. J lost 4 bases, V lost 4 bases, and 5 bases had no gene match. Germline CDR1 and CDR2: MDHEN and SYDVKM. The CDR3 sequence is 14 residues long. The CDR3, as DNA: TGTGCCAGCAGTTCCCGGACAGGGAGCTATGGCTACACCTTC. It encodes CASSSRTGSYGYTF.

V and J are TRBV25-1 and TRBJ1-2, with TRBD1 identical over 10 bases. V was clipped by 6 bases and J by 2 bases; unmatched bases: 9. The CDR3 sequence is 16 residues long. Looked up from germline, CDR1 is MGHDK and CDR2 is SYGVNS. CDR3: CASSPRTGGMNYGYTF. The CDR3 DNA is TGTGCCAGCAGCCCCCGGACAGGGGGGATGAACTATGGCTACACCTTC.

This clone was seen only a few times. The chain joins TRBV10-3 to TRBJ2-7; the match to TRBD1 covers 9 bases. This CDR3 is built from 13 residues. J was trimmed by 2 bases and V by 4 bases; bases with no gene match: 0. Germline V CDR1 and CDR2: ENHRY, SYGVKD. CDR3 loop: CAISGTGAYEQYV. The CDR3 coding sequence is TGTGCCATCAGTGGGACAGGGGCCTACGAGCAGTACGTC.

V and J are TRBV6-4 and TRBJ2-3; 15 bases align to TRBD2. V lost 6 bases and J lost 5; bases outside the gene matches: 6. The germline V gene encodes CDR1 MRHNA and CDR2 SNTAGT. This CDR3 region has 16 residues. CDR3 in DNA: TGTGCCAGCAGACGGACTAGCGGGGGGGTTCAAGATACGCAGTATTTT. Its translation is CASRRTSGGVQDTQYF.

By share, this clone ranks as medium-sized. The chain is built from TRBV6-1 and TRBJ1-4; D is unclear. The CDR3 sequence is 16 residues long. The V end lost 2 bases, the J end lost 3 bases, and 13 bases lay between the germline ends. Looked up from germline, CDR1 is MNHNS and CDR2 is SASEGT. CDR3 coding DNA: TGTGCCAGCAGTGAACGACGAAATGCGGCTAATGAAAAACTGTTTTTT. Translating gives CASSERRNAANEKLFF.

This clone was seen only a few times. This chain connects TRBV5-8 to TRBJ1-5; no clear D gene. V lost 1 base and J 1 base, leaving 3 bases between the germline ends. The CDR3 is made up of 13 amino acids. Germline-derived CDR1 and CDR2 are SGHTS and YDEGEE. This CDR3 is CASSLRSNQPQHF. The CDR3 DNA reads as TGTGCCAGCAGCTTGCGGAGCAATCAGCCCCAGCATTTT.

A few counts support this clone. The chain links TRBV9 to TRBJ2-2; D may be TRBD1 (6 bases). V shed 4 bases and J shed 1 base, with 11 bases lying between them. This CDR3 has 15 amino acids. CDR1 is SGDLS, CDR2 YYNGEE, per germline. CDR3 in DNA: TGTGCCAGCAGCCCCTTACAGGGGAACACCGGGGAGCTGTTTTTT. Amino acid sequence: CASSPLQGNTGELFF.

The CDR3 spells CASSGGTRLTEAFF. The CDR3 DNA sequence: TGTGCCAGCAGCGGAGGGACAAGATTGACTGAAGCTTTCTTT. The rearrangement joins TRBV9 to TRBJ1-1, with a tentative D call TRBD1 (6 bases). From germline, CDR1 is SGDLS and CDR2 YYNGEE. V lost 3 bases and J lost 5, with 14 bases in between. The CDR3 totals 14 residues.

This clone has a handful of counts. The V call is TRBV10-3, the J call TRBJ2-2; the match to TRBD2 covers 11 bases. The CDR3 sequence is 15 residues long. V lost 10 bases and J lost 4; bases outside the gene matches: 8. The V gene's germline CDR1 is ENHRY and CDR2 SYGVKD. The CDR3 protein is CASRVLAGGTGELFF. DNA for the CDR3: TGTGCCAGCAGGGTGCTAGCGGGAGGCACCGGGGAGCTGTTTTTT.